The 10 T cell receptor beta chains below come from one sample, sequenced in a study of graft-versus-host responses after intestinal transplantation. The method was immunoSEQ multiplex PCR; TCRdb's version includes in-frame clones alone and lacks a portion of them. The sample lists 85,000 to 90,000 clones, approximately 90% occurring once. These receptors have no identified antigens. Sequencing was performed on unstimulated CD4+ T cells sorted from spleen or lymph node cells, taken before transplant. The receptors were sampled from a human donor who was the organ donor for an intestinal transplant.

V and J are TRBV2 and TRBJ1-2; D is undetermined. The V end was cut by 0 bases, the J end by 4 bases, with 9 bases between. This CDR3 has 14 amino acids. CDR1 is SNHLY, CDR2 FYNNEI, per germline. The CDR3 nucleotides are TGTGCCAGCAGTGAAGCGACGGGAAGCTATGGCTACACCTTC. Translation gives CASSEATGSYGYTF.

The chain joins TRBV5-1 to TRBJ1-2; 8 nucleotides align to TRBD1. Germline lookup yields CDR1 SGHRS and CDR2 YFSETQ. Trimming removed 5 bases from V and 7 bases from J; junction bases left unmatched: 7. This CDR3 region has 13 residues. CDR3 in amino acids: CASSPQGAFGYTF. CDR3 coding DNA: TGCGCCAGCAGTCCCCAGGGGGCGTTTGGCTACACCTTC.

This clone has only a few counts. CDR3 sequence: CACGTGGQPQHF. CDR3 DNA: TGTGCCTGTGGGACAGGGGGTCAGCCCCAGCATTTT. This chain joins TRBV30 and TRBJ1-5, with 11 bases matching TRBD1. The trim removed 6 bases at V and 6 bases at J, leaving 1 base unmatched. The CDR3 contains 12 residues. Germline V gene data show CDR1 as GTSNPN and CDR2 as SVGIG (reference sequence).

The CDR3: CASSQDSLLDTQYF. DNA of the CDR3: TGCGCCAGCAGCCAAGATTCCCTTTTGGATACGCAGTATTTT. The chain is built from TRBV4-1 and TRBJ2-3; D uncertain. This CDR3 is 14 amino acids long. V was clipped by 0 bases and J by 6 bases, with 10 bases between them. CDR1 and CDR2 (germline): MGHRA, YSYEKL.

The chain has TRBV6-5 and TRBJ2-7; 11 bases agree with TRBD2. The ends lost 2 bases at V and 4 bases at J; junction bases unmatched: 7. Germline-derived CDR1 and CDR2 are MNHEY and SVGAGI. CDR3 length equals 16 residues. The CDR3 DNA is TGTGCCAGCAGTTACACGATAGCGGGAGGGAATTACGAGCAGTACTTC. It translates to CASSYTIAGGNYEQYF.

The genes are TRBV5-6 and TRBJ1-2; weak D call: TRBD1 (6 bases). Deletions cut 1 base from V and 4 bases from J, with 11 bases between. This CDR3 has 14 residues. Germline CDR1 is SGHDT and CDR2 is YYEEEE. The CDR3 reads CASSLRGGIYGYTF. As DNA, the CDR3 is TGTGCCAGCAGCTTGAGGGGGGGCATCTATGGCTACACCTTC. The full variable domain, completed using reference TRBV5-6 and TRBJ1-2, is DAGVTQSPTHLIKTRGQQVTLRCSPKSGHDTVSWYQQALGQGPQFIFQYYEEEERQRGNFPDRFSGHQFPNYSSELNVNALLLGDSALYLCASSLRGGIYGYTFGSGTRLTVV.

The V and J genes are TRBV2 and TRBJ1-1; a possible D gene is TRBD1 (6 bases). Germline CDR1 reads SNHLY; CDR2 reads FYNNEI. CDR3 length: 13 amino acids. V was clipped by 3 bases and J by 6 bases, with 11 bases between them. The CDR3, as DNA: TGTGCCAGCAGTGATCAGGGGCTCGCTGAAGCTTTCTTT. Residues: CASSDQGLAEAFF.

The chain uses TRBV25-1 and TRBJ1-1, with 7 bases that match TRBD1. This CDR3 is 15 amino acids long. Looked up from germline, CDR1 is MGHDK and CDR2 is SYGVNS. The V and J ends lost 3 bases and 1 base, in that order; junction bases with no gene match: 5. CDR3 nucleotide sequence: TGTGCCAGCAGTGATCTAGGGACAGCGAACACTGAAGCTTTCTTT. Translated, it gives CASSDLGTANTEAFF.

The rearrangement joins TRBV7-2 to TRBJ2-3, with D hard to call. Germline assignment: CDR1 SGHTA and CDR2 FQGNSA. V lost 1 base and J lost 4, with 9 bases in between. The CDR3 has 14 residues. The CDR3 loop is CASSLGVSPDTQYF. CDR3 sequence (DNA): TGTGCCAGCAGCTTAGGAGTGTCCCCAGATACGCAGTATTTT.

The chain has TRBV18 and TRBJ1-1, with 7 bases fitting TRBD1. The CDR3 runs 13 residues. After removal of 0 bases from V and 9 bases from J, the junction contained 4 bases not matched to a gene. Germline V gene lookup returns CDR1 KGHSH and CDR2 LQKENI. Written as DNA, the CDR3 is TGTGCCAGCTCACCACCGGGGACAGTCAAAGCTTTCTTT. Its translation: CASSPPGTVKAFF. The variable domain in full, completed from reference TRBV18 and TRBJ1-1, reads NAGVMQNPRHLVRRRGQEARLRCSPMKGHSHVYWYRQLPEEGLKFMVYLQKENIIDESGMPKERFSAEFPKEGPSILRIQQVVRGDSAAYFCASSPPGTVKAFFGQGTRLTVV.